The T cell receptor beta chain described here comes from a study of read filtering for tumor transcriptome and immune sequencing. Across the whole study: After DNase treatment, RNA was made into whole-transcriptome libraries. Study-wide findings and caveats: This fraction held mixed bone marrow immune cells after CD138-negative sorting.

This library used about 400 ng RNA and molecular barcoded adaptors spanning alpha/delta and beta/gamma chains. TCRdb redid the calling of the reads with MiXCR, one entry per CDR3 protein. The table has roughly 130,000 distinct CDR3 sequences, 10% to 15% seen once; the top ten hold around 10%. Germline V gene lookup returns CDR1 MNHEY and CDR2 SVGAGI. J gave up 5 bases and V 6 bases, and 8 bases lay outside the gene matches. The CDR3 contains 14 residues. This clonotype was seen ten or more times. Its cognate antigen is unknown. The chain links TRBV6-5 to TRBJ2-5, with TRBD1 matching over 8 bases. This clonotype originated in a donor aged 40 or over with multiple myeloma. Sequenced sample: a population of CD138-negative cells sorted from bone marrow. The DNA of the CDR3 is TGTGCCAGCAGGCCCCATGACAGGGGTGAGACCCAGTACTTC. Amino acid sequence: CASRPHDRGETQYF.